The 25 T cell receptor beta chains presented below share a single source sample, sequenced in a study of shared clonotypes between healthy human individuals. Libraries were prepared by immunoSEQ multiplex PCR; TCRdb keeps only in-frame clonotypes and omits some of them. Of around 2,000,000 clones listed, about 95% are singletons. CD8 cells classed as naive were CD45RO-negative and positively selected for CCR7, excluding terminally differentiated effector memory CD45RA+ cells. The sample consisted of naive CD8+ T cells sorted from blood. These TCRs come from a man between 18 and 35 years old in good health.

With respect to this clone: Other DNA variants within this sample encode the same CDR3. V gene TRBV7-2 combines with J gene TRBJ1-1, with D uncertain. The CDR3 sequence is 12 residues long. The ends were cut back, 2 bases at V and 0 bases at J, with 1 base in the middle. Germline V gene sequence: CDR1 SGHTA, CDR2 FQGNSA. CDR3 in DNA: TGTGCCAGCAGCTTAATGAACACTGAAGCTTTCTTT. Amino acid sequence: CASSLMNTEAFF.

V usage is TRBV7-8 and J usage is TRBJ2-3; D is unclear. CDR3 length: 15 residues. V was pared by 2 bases and J by 1 base, with 10 bases between. Germline-derived CDR1 and CDR2 are SGHVS and FQNEAQ. As DNA, the CDR3 is TGTGCCAGCAGCTTATCGGGTATCGGCACAGATACGCAGTATTTT. Protein: CASSLSGIGTDTQYF.

V gene TRBV7-6 combines with J gene TRBJ2-1, with a possible D match to TRBD2 (6 bases). Germline V CDR1 and CDR2: SGHVS, FNYEAQ. CDR3 length equals 16 residues. V shed 2 bases and J shed 7 bases, with 18 bases lying between them. Here the CDR3 DNA reads TGTGCCAGCAGCTTATCCCTCGGGAGTTCCCTTAATGAGCAGTTCTTC. This translates into CASSLSLGSSLNEQFF.

The chain links TRBV10-3 to TRBJ2-7, with a possible D match to TRBD1 (6 bases). With 5 bases removed from V and 0 bases from J, the gap between germline ends came to 17 bases. Per the germline V gene, CDR1 is ENHRY and CDR2 is SYGVKD. The CDR3 is 16 residues long. In nucleotides, the CDR3 is TGTGCCATCAGTCCACTCCGGGGACAAGACTCCTACGAGCAGTACTTC. It specifies CAISPLRGQDSYEQYF.

Written as DNA, the CDR3 is TGTGCCAGCAGCTTAGCGGTAGTGGGGGGGCCTTTCGGCTACGAGCAGTACTTC. It translates to CASSLAVVGGPFGYEQYF. The rearrangement joins TRBV7-8 to TRBJ2-7, with a weak D call TRBD2 (7 bases). V was trimmed by 0 bases and J by 3 bases, leaving 21 bases between them. Looked up from germline, CDR1 is SGHVS and CDR2 is FQNEAQ. The CDR3 sequence is 18 residues long.

The chain links TRBV9 to TRBJ2-5; D might be TRBD1 (5 bases). Germline V gene sequence: CDR1 SGDLS, CDR2 YYNGEE. The CDR3 is made up of 15 amino acids. The ends were cut back, 4 bases at V and 1 base at J, with 14 bases in the middle. CDR3 region: CASSLFDSLQETQYF. The CDR3 nucleotides are TGTGCCAGCAGCCTTTTCGACAGCCTCCAAGAGACCCAGTACTTC.

Turning to this clone: The same CDR3 arises from other DNA sequences in this sample as well. This chain links TRBV9 with TRBJ2-7; the match to TRBD2 covers 9 bases. The length of the CDR3 is 14 residues. The germline gives CDR1 SGDLS, CDR2 YYNGEE. The J segment lost 0 bases and the V segment lost 4 bases, leaving 2 bases of the junction unmatched. The CDR3 bases are TGTGCCAGCAGCCCAGCGGGGGGCTCCTACGAGCAGTACTTC. Translating it yields CASSPAGGSYEQYF.

This chain connects TRBV11-2 to TRBJ2-7; TRBD2 is a possible D gene (6 bases). V was cut by 1 base and J by 3 bases, with 10 bases left in between. CDR3 size: 14 residues. The germline CDR1 and CDR2 sequences are SGHAT and FQNNGV. CDR3 nucleotide sequence: TGTGCCAGCAGCTTAGGTGCTAGCGTCTACGAGCAGTACTTC. Its translation is CASSLGASVYEQYF.

The rearrangement uses TRBV9 and TRBJ1-1; 7 nucleotides match TRBD1. This CDR3 comprises 15 residues. With 4 bases clipped from V and 0 bases from J, the junction kept 6 bases outside the gene matches. Germline CDR1 reads SGDLS; CDR2 reads YYNGEE. CDR3 bases: TGTGCCAGCAGCTCCGGGACAGAAATGAACACTGAAGCTTTCTTT. Translation gives CASSSGTEMNTEAFF.

With regard to this clone: Other DNA sequences of this sample code for an identical CDR3. V is TRBV7-9 and J is TRBJ2-7; D is ambiguous. This CDR3 has 14 residues. Between the trimmed V and J ends, which lost 5 bases and 2 bases, there was a span of 13 bases. Looked up from germline, CDR1 is SEHNR and CDR2 is FQNEAQ (reference sequence). This chain's CDR3 is CASSPGPGAYEQYF. As DNA, the CDR3 is TGTGCCAGCAGCCCCGGGCCAGGAGCCTACGAGCAGTACTTC. Together with reference TRBV7-9 and TRBJ2-7, the CDR3 gives the full variable domain: DTGVSQNPRHKITKRGQNVTFRCDPISEHNRLYWYRQTLGQGPEFLTYFQNEAQLEKSRLLSDRFSAERPKGSFSTLEIQRTEQGDSAMYLCASSPGPGAYEQYFGPGTRLTVT.

This chain connects TRBV4-1 to TRBJ2-7; D unclear. V lost 3 bases and J 5 bases, leaving 11 bases between the germline ends. The germline gives CDR1 MGHRA, CDR2 YSYEKL. The length of the CDR3 is 13 residues. CDR3 in amino acids: CASSHRSPDEQYF. The CDR3 DNA sequence: TGCGCCAGCAGCCACCGGTCGCCCGACGAGCAGTACTTC.

This clone was picked up a small number of times. The gene calls are TRBV4-2 and TRBJ2-7; D is possibly TRBD1 (5 bases). This CDR3 comprises 13 residues. CDR1 is LGHNA and CDR2 is YNFKEQ in the germline V gene. Deletions cut 3 bases from V and 5 bases from J, with 11 bases between. For the CDR3, the DNA is TGTGCCAGCAGCCAGAGCTTCAGGGACGAGCAGTACTTC. It specifies CASSQSFRDEQYF.

The chain uses TRBV19 and TRBJ1-1, with D tentatively TRBD1 (5 bases). The V and J ends lost 4 bases and 4 bases respectively, with 10 bases between them. Germline values: CDR1 LNHDA, CDR2 SQIVND (reference sequence). This CDR3 has 13 amino acids. The CDR3 loop reads CASSKGRGTEAFF. DNA for the CDR3: TGTGCCAGTAGTAAGGGGAGGGGCACTGAAGCTTTCTTT.

V is TRBV10-2 and J is TRBJ1-1; D remains unclear. CDR1 and CDR2 from the germline V gene are WSHSY and SAAADI. CDR3 length: 14 amino acids. Deletions cut 3 bases from V and 1 base from J, with 9 bases between. The CDR3 DNA sequence: TGCGCCAGCAGTGATCCAGCCTCGAACACTGAAGCTTTCTTT. It specifies CASSDPASNTEAFF.

J is TRBJ2-7 and V is TRBV2, with D perhaps TRBD2 (6 bases). V lost 3 bases, J lost 6 bases, and 12 bases lay in between. The CDR3 is 13 residues long. Germline CDR1 is SNHLY and CDR2 is FYNNEI. The CDR3 here is CASSDIWRGEQYF. The DNA for the CDR3 is TGTGCCAGCAGTGATATCTGGCGGGGCGAGCAGTACTTC. Complete variable domain (other parts from reference TRBV2 and TRBJ2-7): EPEVTQTPSHQVTQMGQEVILRCVPISNHLYFYWYRQILGQKVEFLVSFYNNEISEKSEIFDDQFSVERPDGSNFTLKIRSTKLEDSAMYFCASSDIWRGEQYFGPGTRLTVT.

CDR3 in DNA: TGCGCCAGCAGCCAGTCTAGCACAGATACGCAGTATTTT. Encoded protein: CASSQSSTDTQYF. The rearrangement uses TRBV4-3 and TRBJ2-3; D is undetermined. CDR1 is LGHNA, CDR2 YSLEER, per germline. Trimming stripped 3 bases from V and 0 bases from J, with 4 bases between. CDR3 length: 13 amino acids.

The rearrangement links TRBV7-9 to TRBJ2-1; D possibly matches TRBD1 or TRBD2 (5 bases each). This CDR3 is 16 amino acids long. Germline CDR1 SEHNR, CDR2 FQNEAQ (reference sequence). The V and J ends lost 5 bases and 2 bases respectively, with 16 bases between them. The CDR3, as DNA: TGTGCCAGCAGCCCCCCGGTGGGGGATACCTACAATGAGCAGTTCTTC. Translated: CASSPPVGDTYNEQFF.

This chain joins TRBV9 and TRBJ2-1, with D possibly matching TRBD2 (6 bases). V shed 6 bases and J shed 8 bases, with 15 bases lying between them. Per germline, CDR1 SGDLS and CDR2 YYNGEE. The CDR3 runs to 13 residues. The CDR3 DNA sequence: TGTGCCAGCAATGGGGGGATCCCAGATGAGCAGTTCTTC. Translated, it gives CASNGGIPDEQFF.

Comments on this clone: Other nucleotide sequences from this sample produce the same CDR3. V is TRBV28 and J is TRBJ1-2; 7 nucleotides line up with TRBD1. The V gene end was trimmed by 6 bases and the J gene end by 4 bases; junction bases not matched to a gene: 8. The CDR3 runs 14 residues. Germline V gene sequence: CDR1 MDHEN, CDR2 SYDVKM. The CDR3 DNA follows: TGTGCCAGCAGCGAAACAGGGGTGGGCTATGGCTACACCTTC. Translating it yields CASSETGVGYGYTF.

V is TRBV13 and J is TRBJ1-2; maybe TRBD1 (5 bases). The CDR3 loop spans 12 amino acids. Germline V gene sequence: CDR1 PRHDT, CDR2 FYEKMQ (reference sequence). V lost 7 bases and J lost 6, with 12 bases in between. CDR3: CASNSGVHGYTF. CDR3 DNA: TGTGCCAGCAACTCGGGGGTCCATGGCTACACCTTC.

This chain uses TRBV6-1 with TRBJ2-2; D remains ambiguous. Germline CDR1 reads MNHNS; CDR2 reads SASEGT. The CDR3 runs 17 residues. Trimming took off 2 bases at V and 3 bases at J, with 16 bases between the two ends. The CDR3 reads CASSERVYIPDTGELFF. In nucleotides, the CDR3 is TGTGCCAGCAGTGAAAGGGTCTACATTCCTGACACCGGGGAGCTGTTTTTT.

V gene TRBV4-1 combines with J gene TRBJ2-7; D possibly corresponds to TRBD1 (6 bases). V was pared by 5 bases and J by 4 bases, with 18 bases between. The germline gives CDR1 MGHRA, CDR2 YSYEKL. The CDR3 consists of 15 residues. The CDR3 DNA is TGCGCCAGCAGCACCCCGAACAGGGATTTTTACGAGCAGTACTTC. This translates into CASSTPNRDFYEQYF.

About this clone: Other DNA sequences in the sample encode the same CDR3. The chain links TRBV5-6 to TRBJ1-2; D is possibly TRBD1 (5 bases). The ends were cut back, 0 bases at V and 3 bases at J, with 9 bases in the middle. The CDR3 is 14 residues long. From germline, CDR1 is SGHDT and CDR2 YYEEEE. CDR3 sequence reads: CASSLGGSHYGYTF. The CDR3 bases are TGTGCCAGCAGCTTGGGGGGGTCACACTATGGCTACACCTTC.

This clone was detected only once. CDR3 in amino acids: CASSGISSYNEQFF. In DNA, the CDR3 is TGTGCCAGCAGTGGTATTAGCTCCTACAATGAGCAGTTCTTC. The chain has TRBV2 and TRBJ2-1, with D uncertain. This CDR3 spans 14 amino acids. Per the germline V gene, CDR1 is SNHLY and CDR2 is FYNNEI. Trimming took off 4 bases at V and 0 bases at J, with 7 bases between the two ends.

This clone appeared once. This rearrangement joins TRBV10-3 to TRBJ2-3; no clear D. The V gene's germline CDR1 is ENHRY and CDR2 SYGVKD. The CDR3 contains 16 residues. Trimming cost V 0 bases and J 0 bases, with 10 bases left between them. For the CDR3, the DNA is TGTGCCATCAGTGAGTCTCGGGTTGCTAGCACAGATACGCAGTATTTT. Protein product: CAISESRVASTDTQYF.